This T cell receptor (beta chain) was recovered during a study of blood T cell repertoires in COVID-19. Overall study: COVID-19 samples collected from the United States, Italy and Spain covered acute and convalescent phases.

Germline values: CDR1 KGHSH, CDR2 LQKENI. Trimming shortened V by 5 bases and J by 3 bases, and 10 bases separated the two germline ends. There are 13 residues in the CDR3. Produced via immunoSEQ multiplex PCR; TCRdb's table is partial and in-frame only. Among about 290,000 clones, approximately 88% were seen once, and the ten largest hold 1.7%. The sequence was obtained from a woman aged 40 to 50 who had recovered from COVID-19. Source material: PBMCs or T cells enriched from blood (not recorded which). The chain has TRBV18 and TRBJ1-1, with a weak D call TRBD1 (5 bases). In DNA form, the CDR3 reads TGTGCCAGCTCAGTCAGGGAGGACACTGAAGCTTTCTTT. It yields the protein CASSVREDTEAFF.